This T cell receptor (beta chain) was identified in a study of blood T cell repertoires in COVID-19. V shed 5 bases, J shed 5 bases, and the junction held 2 bases outside the gene matches. The germline V gene encodes CDR1 SGHTA and CDR2 FQGNSA. This CDR3 is built from 13 residues. The assay was immunoSEQ multiplex PCR, and TCRdb's table has in-frame clones only and misses some. This sample has 100,000 or so clones, with more than 90% found just once. The sequence derives from a man aged 65 to 79 with acute or convalescent COVID-19. The sample was peripheral blood. The chain has TRBV7-2 and TRBJ2-5; TRBD1 matches 10 bases. The CDR3 reads CASSQDRGETQYF. CDR3 bases: TGTGCCAGCAGCCAGGACAGGGGGGAGACCCAGTACTTC.